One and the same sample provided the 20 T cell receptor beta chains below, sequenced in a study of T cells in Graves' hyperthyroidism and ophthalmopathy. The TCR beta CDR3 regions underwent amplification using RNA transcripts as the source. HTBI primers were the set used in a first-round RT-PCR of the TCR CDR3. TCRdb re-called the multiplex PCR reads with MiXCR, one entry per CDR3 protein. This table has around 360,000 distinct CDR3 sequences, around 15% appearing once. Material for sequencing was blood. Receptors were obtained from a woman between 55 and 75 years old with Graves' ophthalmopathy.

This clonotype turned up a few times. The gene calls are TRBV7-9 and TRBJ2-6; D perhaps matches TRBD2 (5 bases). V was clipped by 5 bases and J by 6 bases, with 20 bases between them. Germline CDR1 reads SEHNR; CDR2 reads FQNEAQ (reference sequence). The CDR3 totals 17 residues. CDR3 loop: CASSPLERSREANVLTF. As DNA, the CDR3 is TGTGCCAGCAGCCCACTAGAACGCAGCCGTGAGGCCAACGTCCTGACTTTC.

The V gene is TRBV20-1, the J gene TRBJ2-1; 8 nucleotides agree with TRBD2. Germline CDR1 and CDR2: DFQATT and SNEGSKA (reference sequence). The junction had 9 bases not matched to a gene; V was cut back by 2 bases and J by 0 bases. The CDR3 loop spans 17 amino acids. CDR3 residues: CSARPILAASSYNEQFF. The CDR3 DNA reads TGCAGTGCTAGACCTATACTAGCGGCAAGCTCCTACAATGAGCAGTTCTTC.

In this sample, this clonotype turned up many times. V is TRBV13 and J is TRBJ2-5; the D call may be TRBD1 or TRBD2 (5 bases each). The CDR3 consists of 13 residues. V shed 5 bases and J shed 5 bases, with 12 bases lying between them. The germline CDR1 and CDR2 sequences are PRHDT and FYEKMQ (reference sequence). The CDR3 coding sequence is TGTGCCAGCAGCCTAAGAGAGGGGGAGACCCAGTACTTC. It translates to CASSLREGETQYF.

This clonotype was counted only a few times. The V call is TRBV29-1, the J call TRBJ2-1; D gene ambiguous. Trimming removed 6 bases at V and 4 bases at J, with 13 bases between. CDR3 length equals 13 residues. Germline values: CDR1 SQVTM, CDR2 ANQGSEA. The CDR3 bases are TGCAGCGTCGCCAATCCCCTATACAATGAGCAGTTCTTC. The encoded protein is CSVANPLYNEQFF.

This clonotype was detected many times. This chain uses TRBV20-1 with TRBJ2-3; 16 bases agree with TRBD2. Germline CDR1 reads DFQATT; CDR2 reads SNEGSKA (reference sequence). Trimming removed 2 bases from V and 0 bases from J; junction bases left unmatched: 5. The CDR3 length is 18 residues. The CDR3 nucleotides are TGCAGTGCTAGACCGGGACTAGCGGGAGGGCCTAGCACAGATACGCAGTATTTT. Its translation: CSARPGLAGGPSTDTQYF.

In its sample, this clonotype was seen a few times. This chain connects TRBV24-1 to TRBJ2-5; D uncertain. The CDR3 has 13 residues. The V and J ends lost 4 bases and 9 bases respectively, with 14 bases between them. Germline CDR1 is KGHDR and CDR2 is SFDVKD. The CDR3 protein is CATSEVAGGAQYF. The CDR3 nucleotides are TGTGCCACCAGTGAAGTCGCCGGTGGGGCCCAGTACTTC.

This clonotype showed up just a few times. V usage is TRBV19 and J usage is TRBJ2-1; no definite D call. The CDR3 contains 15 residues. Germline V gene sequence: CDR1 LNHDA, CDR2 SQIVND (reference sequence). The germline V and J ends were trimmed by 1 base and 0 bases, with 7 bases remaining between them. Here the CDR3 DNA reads TGTGCCAGTAGTATAGCTCTGAGCTCCTACAATGAGCAGTTCTTC. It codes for CASSIALSSYNEQFF.

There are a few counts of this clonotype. DNA of the CDR3: TGTGCCAGCAGCCAAGCTAGCGCCCCGGGAGAGACCCAGTACTTC. As protein: CASSQASAPGETQYF. The genes are TRBV4-2 and TRBJ2-5; the D gene is possibly TRBD2 (6 bases). The length of the CDR3 is 15 residues. Trimming removed 1 base at V and 4 bases at J, with 13 bases between. The V gene's germline CDR1 is LGHNA and CDR2 YNFKEQ.

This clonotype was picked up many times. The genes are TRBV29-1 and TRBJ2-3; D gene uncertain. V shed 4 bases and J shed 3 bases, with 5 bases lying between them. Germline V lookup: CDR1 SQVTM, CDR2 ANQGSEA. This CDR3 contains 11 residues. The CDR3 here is CSVVGTDTQYF. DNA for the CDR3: TGCAGCGTTGTGGGGACAGATACGCAGTATTTT.

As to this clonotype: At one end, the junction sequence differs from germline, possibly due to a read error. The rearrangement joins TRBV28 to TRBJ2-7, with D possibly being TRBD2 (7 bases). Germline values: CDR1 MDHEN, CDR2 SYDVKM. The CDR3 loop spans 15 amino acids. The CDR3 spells CAGSLDKGGDYEQYF. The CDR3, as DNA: TGTGCCGGCAGTTTAGACAAGGGGGGGGATTACGAGCAGTACTTC.

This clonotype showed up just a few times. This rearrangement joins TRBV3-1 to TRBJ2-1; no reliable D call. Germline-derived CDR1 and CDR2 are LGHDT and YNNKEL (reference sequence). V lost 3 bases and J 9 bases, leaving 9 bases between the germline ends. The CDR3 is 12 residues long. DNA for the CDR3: TGTGCCAGCAGCCATGGGTTCACTGAGCAGTTCTTC. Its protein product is CASSHGFTEQFF.

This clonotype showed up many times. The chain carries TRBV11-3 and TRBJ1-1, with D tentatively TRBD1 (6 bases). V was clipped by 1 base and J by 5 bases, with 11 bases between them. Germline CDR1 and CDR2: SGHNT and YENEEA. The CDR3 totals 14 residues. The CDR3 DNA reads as TGTGCCAGCAGCTTAGGGGGGGCCCTAACTGAAGCTTTCTTT. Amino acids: CASSLGGALTEAFF.

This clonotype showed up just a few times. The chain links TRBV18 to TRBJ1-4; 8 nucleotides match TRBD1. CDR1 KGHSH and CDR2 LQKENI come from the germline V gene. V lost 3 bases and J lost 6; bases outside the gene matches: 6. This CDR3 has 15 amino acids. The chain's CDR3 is CASSPTRGPDEKLFF. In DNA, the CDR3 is TGTGCCAGCTCACCCACCAGGGGGCCGGATGAAAAACTGTTTTTT.

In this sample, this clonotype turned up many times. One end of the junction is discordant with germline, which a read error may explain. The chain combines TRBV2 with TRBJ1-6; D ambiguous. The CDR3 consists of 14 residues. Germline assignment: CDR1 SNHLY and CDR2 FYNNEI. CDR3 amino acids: CASREGTYNSPLHF. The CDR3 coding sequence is TGTGCCAGCAGGGAAGGGACCTATAATTCACCCCTCCACTTT.

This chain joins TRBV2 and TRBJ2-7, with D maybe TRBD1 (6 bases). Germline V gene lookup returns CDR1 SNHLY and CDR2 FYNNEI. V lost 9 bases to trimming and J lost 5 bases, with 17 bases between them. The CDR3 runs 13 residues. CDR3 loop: CARKSAGAHEQYF. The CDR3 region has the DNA TGTGCCAGAAAGTCCGCAGGGGCCCACGAGCAGTACTTC.

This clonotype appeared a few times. Written as DNA, the CDR3 is TGTGCCATCACCCGGGACAGGGGGCCTCTTACGGACGAGCAGTACTTC. It encodes CAITRDRGPLTDEQYF. The rearrangement links TRBV10-3 to TRBJ2-7, with 12 nucleotides matching TRBD1. Germline values: CDR1 ENHRY, CDR2 SYGVKD. The CDR3 is 16 residues long. Trimming cost V 7 bases and J 5 bases; bases outside gene matches: 12.

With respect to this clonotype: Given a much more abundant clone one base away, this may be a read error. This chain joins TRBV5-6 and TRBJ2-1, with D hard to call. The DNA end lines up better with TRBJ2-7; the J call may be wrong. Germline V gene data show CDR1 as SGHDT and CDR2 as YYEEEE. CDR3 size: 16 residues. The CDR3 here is CASSLWGRGNYNEQYF. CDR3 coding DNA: TGTGCCAGCAGCTTGTGGGGTCGCGGAAATTACAATGAGCAGTACTTC.

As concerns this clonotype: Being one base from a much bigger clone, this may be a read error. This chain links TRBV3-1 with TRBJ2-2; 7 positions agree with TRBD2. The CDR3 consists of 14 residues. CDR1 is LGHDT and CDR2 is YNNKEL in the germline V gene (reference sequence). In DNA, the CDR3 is TGTGCCAGCAGCCCCTCCGACAGCCGCGGGGGGCTGTTTTTT. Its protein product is CASSPSDSRGGLFF. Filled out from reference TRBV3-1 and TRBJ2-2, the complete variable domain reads DTAVSQTPKYLVTQMGNDKSIKCEQNLGHDTMYWYKQDSKKFLKIMFSYNNKELIINETVPNRFSPKSPDKAHLNLHINSLELGDSAVYFCASSPSDSRGGLFFGEGSRLTVL.

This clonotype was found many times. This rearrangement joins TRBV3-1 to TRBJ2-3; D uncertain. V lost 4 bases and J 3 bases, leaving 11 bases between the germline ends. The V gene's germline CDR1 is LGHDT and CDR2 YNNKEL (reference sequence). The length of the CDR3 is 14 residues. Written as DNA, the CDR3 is TGTGCCAGCAGCCTTCGACTGATTACAGATACGCAGTATTTT. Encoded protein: CASSLRLITDTQYF.

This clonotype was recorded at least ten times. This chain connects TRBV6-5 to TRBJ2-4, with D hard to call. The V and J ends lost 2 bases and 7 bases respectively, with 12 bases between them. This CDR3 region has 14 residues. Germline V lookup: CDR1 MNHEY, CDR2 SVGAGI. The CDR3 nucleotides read TGTGCCAGCAGTTACGGAACCAACGGGAACATTCAGTACTTC. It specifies CASSYGTNGNIQYF.